This T cell receptor beta chain was identified during a study of beta chain features in type 1 diabetes listed by TCRdb under 2018. About the investigation overall: Patients and healthy donors did not differ in mean age, gender distribution, total cell number or subset yield. A total of 100 million to 110 million sorted cells were examined across all samples, and a strong correlation was observed between cell number per subset and RNA yield. In the study, TCRB repertoires of sorted circulating CD4+ T cell subsets from recently diagnosed type 1 diabetes patients were compared with those of matched healthy donors. Regulatory and stem cell-like memory subsets were obtained from only 8 patients and about eight healthy donors, while naive and central memory subsets were obtained from all 28 donors. Points the paper makes about the study in general: Naive, central memory and regulatory TCRB repertoires appeared more similar among patients than among healthy donors. In all four CD4+ subsets, TCRB CDR3 length was moderately but significantly shorter in type 1 diabetes patients. PCR may preferentially amplify shorter templates, but because patient and control samples were amplified and corrected together, any resulting skew would affect both groups equally. Fewer insertions and more nucleotide deletions at VDJ recombination sites were observed in patients with type 1 diabetes, implying thymic rearrangement abnormalities. Because small numbers of individuals were included in the HLA sub-analyses, any influence of HLA type on TCRB rearrangement was left unresolved. Because cDNA was sequenced instead of genomic DNA, highly expressing activated cells could be over-represented, though the groups showed no difference in activation or CD3 levels.

Trimming takes 2 bases from V and 5 bases from J, and the germline ends sit 13 bases apart. The germline V gene (reference sequence) sets CDR1 to SEHNR and CDR2 to FQNEAQ. The CDR3 covers 14 residues, taking in both the cysteine and the phenylalanine. Solely the CDR3 DNA is kept, with 42 bases framed from the first base. A single peripheral blood draw of around 0.11 L on average was collected from each donor into heparinised tubes. A BD FACSAria II was used to sort naive, central memory, regulatory and stem cell-like memory CD4+ T cells with a panel that included CD45RO, CCR7, CD25, CD127, CD95 and CD27. Purity was above 95% for every sorted population. PBMCs were isolated right away by Lymphoprep density gradient centrifugation and were stained directly, without culture. To minimize batch effects, samples were stained and sorted in pairs, one healthy donor with one patient per experiment. The entire amount of isolated RNA was reverse transcribed using the High Capacity cDNA Reverse Transcription Kit, so the sequenced TCRB transcripts were expressed ones. Deep immunoSEQ sequencing was applied to naive, central memory and regulatory T cell samples, giving an average of approximately 3.8 million total reads per sample. Sorted cells were lysed in RLT buffer, and RNA was extracted using DNase-treated RNeasy Micro or Mini kits according to cell number. To prevent cross-contamination, each cell subset was processed individually, whereas patient and healthy donor samples were processed jointly. Using the immunoSEQ multiplex PCR, TCRB sequences were amplified from cDNA into 87-bp fragments spanning the CDR3 region. The amplicons were sequenced using the Illumina HiSeq platform. Regarding the original processing steps: Synthetic template baselines were used to correct PCR bias computationally, reads within Hamming distance 2 were collapsed, and singletons that could not be merged were discarded. Reads were aligned against IMGT to assign V, D and J genes, CDR3 length and insertions or deletions at six rearrangement sites. Within each subset, clonotype counts were normalized to sorted cell number, after which true diversity and Gini coefficients were computed with the tcR R package. The overlap coefficient, calculated on TCRB nucleotide sequences, was used to quantify repertoire sharing. Entries here come from immuneACCESS through TCRdb and include only in-frame sequences with V and J called. Some clones fail to appear in such tables; in the studies checked, an unresolved V gene covers under half of the shortfall, and the cause of the remainder is unknown. The V and J calls and the clone size are those of that table, but D and trimming were determined from the DNA. Within this sample are 130,000 or so clones, with about 9.7% of them counted one time only. The top ten clonotypes cover 0.55% to 0.75% of the sample.

This clone was observed at least ten times. The clone's antigen remains unknown. Per-nucleotide qualities are absent, and no much larger clonotype sits a single base away. The sample was central memory CD4+ T cells from blood. Here the chain combines TRBV7-9 and TRBJ2-7; perhaps TRBD1 is the D gene, with 7 bases matching. This clonotype was obtained from a middle-aged woman in good health. The CDR3: CASSLHGRGDEQYF. The DNA is TGTGCCAGCAGCTTACACGGCAGGGGGGACGAGCAGTACTTC.